This T cell receptor beta chain originates from a study of tumor-infiltrating lymphocytes in primary liver carcinoma. This clonotype was counted between two and nine times. The antigen is undetermined. A primer in the constant region served to generate TCR beta cDNA from 500 ng of total RNA. TCR beta libraries came from three nested multiplex PCR rounds using slightly modified ARM-PCR. TCRdb processed the multiplex PCR reads anew with MiXCR; each CDR3 protein has one entry. The table includes around 170,000 distinct CDR3 sequences, over 45% detected once. Study-level results: Paired tumor-adjacent and tumor-blood samples overlapped less than tumor region pairs did.

The source of the blood RNA was unsorted whole blood, and germline DNA was extracted as well. Preoperatively, about 4 milliliters of peripheral blood were collected. This receptor was taken from a man aged 35-49 years with primary liver carcinoma and hepatitis B virus infection. The sample consisted of peripheral blood.

DNA of the CDR3: TGTGCCAGCAGCTCATCGAAGACTAGCGGGAGGGAGACCCAGTACTTC. Translated, it gives CASSSSKTSGRETQYF. This chain joins TRBV5-8 and TRBJ2-5; 13 nucleotides line up with TRBD2. CDR1 and CDR2 from the germline V gene are SGHTS and YDEGEE. CDR3 length equals 16 residues. V gave up 3 bases and J gave up 5 bases; unmatched junction bases: 7.